The clone carrying this TCR beta chain was found once. Its specificity is unknown. Patients underwent thyroid surgery, and none had received any treatment before it. The data derive from a study of metastatic and nonmetastatic thyroid tumors. Study outcomes and limitations: The study reportedly found significantly higher TCR beta diversity in malignant thyroid tumors than benign nodules, in blood and tumor.

Original analysis: Using the CDR3 differences seen across clinicopathological groups, the authors built a distant-metastasis classifier for papillary thyroid cancer, which was meant to discriminate distant-metastatic patients. TCRdb re-called the PCR reads with MiXCR. None of the V and J calls come from the authors' own analysis; TCRdb made them. In the table there are roughly 59,000 clones, roughly 17% of which are singletons. The CDR3 is made up of 19 amino acids. The V and J ends lost 0 bases and 5 bases respectively, with 25 bases between them. Germline V gene sequence: CDR1 LGHNA, CDR2 YNFKEQ. J is TRBJ2-5 and V is TRBV4-2, with D possibly TRBD2 on 7 matching bases. The receptor's source is a male donor with papillary thyroid cancer or a benign thyroid nodule (not recorded which). Some clones in this sample may be carry-over from other donors' samples. Input material: blood. The CDR3 spells CASSQDRGTTRKGGETQYF. The CDR3 DNA follows: TGTGCCAGCAGCCAAGATCGGGGGACTACCCGTAAAGGGGGGGAGACCCAGTACTTC.